The 29 T cell receptor beta chains presented below share a single source sample, sequenced in a study of T cell responses to AZD1222 COVID-19 vaccine. Method: immunoSEQ multiplex PCR; TCRdb's copy keeps in-frame clones and lacks some. The data hold about 110,000 clones, with 91% observed a single time. Material: peripheral blood, obtained on day 0 of AZD1222 vaccination. Receptors were obtained from an adult in good health.

This clone is a singleton in its sample. V is TRBV2 and J is TRBJ1-6; 7 bases fit TRBD1. This CDR3 contains 16 residues. The V gene's germline CDR1 is SNHLY and CDR2 FYNNEI. The trim removed 5 bases at V and 6 bases at J, leaving 10 bases unmatched. CDR3 protein: CASSSLPGQRNSPLHF. In DNA, the CDR3 is TGTGCCAGCAGTAGCCTTCCGGGACAGCGTAATTCACCCCTCCACTTT.

The chain combines TRBV7-2 with TRBJ1-2, with D unclear. The germline V gene encodes CDR1 SGHTA and CDR2 FQGNSA. Trimming left V 5 bases short and J 3 bases short, with 10 bases between. The CDR3 extends over 13 amino acids. The CDR3 is CASSPSEDYGYTF. In nucleotides, the CDR3 is TGTGCCAGCAGCCCATCGGAAGACTATGGCTACACCTTC.

CDR3 bases: TGTGCCAGCAGCTTCATCCGCGGGCTAGCCAAAAACATTCAGTACTTC. This sequence encodes CASSFIRGLAKNIQYF. This chain links TRBV5-6 with TRBJ2-4, with a possible D match to TRBD2 (5 bases). The CDR3 is 16 residues long. Germline V gene data show CDR1 as SGHDT and CDR2 as YYEEEE. V lost 2 bases, J lost 0 bases, and 12 bases lay in between. Looking up the rest from reference TRBV5-6 and TRBJ2-4 gives the full variable domain: DAGVTQSPTHLIKTRGQQVTLRCSPKSGHDTVSWYQQALGQGPQFIFQYYEEEERQRGNFPDRFSGHQFPNYSSELNVNALLLGDSALYLCASSFIRGLAKNIQYFGAGTRLSVL.

The rearrangement uses TRBV10-3 and TRBJ1-6, with D possibly matching TRBD1 (6 bases). V lost 4 bases, J lost 10 bases, and 14 bases lay in between. The V gene's germline CDR1 is ENHRY and CDR2 SYGVKD. The CDR3 consists of 14 residues. The CDR3 bases are TGTGCCATCAGTGTACAGGGAATAGACTCACCCCTCCACTTT. It is translated as CAISVQGIDSPLHF.

The gene calls are TRBV5-1 and TRBJ1-2; D remains ambiguous. The CDR3 runs 14 residues. V lost 0 bases and J lost 4, with 10 bases in between. Per the germline V gene, CDR1 is SGHRS and CDR2 is YFSETQ. The CDR3 is CASSLGTDGYGYTF. CDR3 in DNA: TGCGCCAGCAGCTTGGGGACGGACGGCTATGGCTACACCTTC.

With regard to this clone: At the DNA level, this CDR3 is encoded by other sequences in the same sample as well. V usage is TRBV12-3 or TRBV12-4 and J usage is TRBJ1-3; a weak D match, TRBD1 (5 bases). V was clipped by 6 bases and J by 7 bases, with 10 bases between them. This CDR3 spans 12 amino acids. The CDR3 nucleotides are TGTGCCAGCAGCCCCCAGGGCAACACCATATATTTT. It yields the protein CASSPQGNTIYF.

The chain is built from TRBV18 and TRBJ1-3; D unclear. The CDR3 runs 15 residues. CDR1 and CDR2 (germline): KGHSH, LQKENI. V lost 1 base to trimming and J lost 4 bases, with 11 bases between them. In DNA form, the CDR3 reads TGTGCCAGCTCACCACAAGACGAATCCGGAAACACCATATATTTT. Translated, it gives CASSPQDESGNTIYF.

As DNA, the CDR3 is TGTGCCAGCACCTCAGGGGCTTCCTTTTATGGCTACACCTTC. Residues: CASTSGASFYGYTF. The chain carries TRBV3-1 (or the pseudogene TRBV3-2) and TRBJ1-2, with D tentatively TRBD1 (6 bases). Germline lookup yields CDR1 LGHDT and CDR2 YNNKEL (reference sequence). The CDR3 extends over 14 amino acids. V was shortened by 7 bases and J by 5 bases, with 17 bases between the two germline ends.

The CDR3 DNA is TGTGCCAGCAGCCGTTCGACAGGACAAGAGACCCAGTACTTC. It is translated as CASSRSTGQETQYF. This chain connects TRBV3-1 (or the pseudogene TRBV3-2) to TRBJ2-5; tentative D call: TRBD1 (6 bases). The CDR3 contains 14 residues. CDR1 and CDR2 from the germline V gene are LGHDT and YNNKEL (reference sequence). Trimming removed 4 bases from V and 2 bases from J, with 11 bases in between.

J is TRBJ1-1 and V is TRBV6-1, with D unclear. V lost 1 base to trimming and J lost 6 bases, with 6 bases between them. This CDR3 has 12 residues. In germline, CDR1 is MNHNS, CDR2 SASEGT. The CDR3 spells CASSEGRAEAFF. The CDR3 DNA reads as TGTGCCAGCAGTGAAGGGAGGGCTGAAGCTTTCTTT.

The rearrangement uses TRBV6-1 and TRBJ2-5; unclear D gene. CDR1 is MNHNS, CDR2 SASEGT, per germline. V was shortened by 0 bases and J by 9 bases, with 20 bases between the two germline ends. The CDR3 loop spans 16 amino acids. CDR3 DNA: TGTGCCAGCAGTGAAGCGCTAGGCAGCCAGGCAAGAGCCCAGTACTTC. Its protein product is CASSEALGSQARAQYF.

Only one count was recorded for this clone. The chain couples TRBV4-1 to TRBJ2-2; the D is unclear. The CDR3 sequence is 16 residues long. Germline CDR1 and CDR2: MGHRA and YSYEKL. The V end lost 2 bases, the J end lost 4 bases, and 14 bases lay between the germline ends. CDR3 protein: CASSQLAAWGTGELFF. CDR3 bases: TGCGCCAGCAGCCAATTGGCGGCGTGGGGCACCGGGGAGCTGTTTTTT.

The rearrangement links TRBV9 to TRBJ1-1, with D perhaps matching TRBD1 (6 bases). The germline V gene has CDR1 SGDLS and CDR2 YYNGEE. V was trimmed by 4 bases and J by 1 base, leaving 11 bases between them. This CDR3 is 14 amino acids long. DNA for the CDR3: TGTGCCAGCAGCTCCCAGGGGACGAACACTGAAGCTTTCTTT. Translating gives CASSSQGTNTEAFF.

V and J are TRBV5-1 and TRBJ1-6; no reliable D call. The CDR3 sequence is 13 residues long. V dropped 0 bases and J dropped 8 bases, with 6 bases sitting between them. The germline CDR1 and CDR2 sequences are SGHRS and YFSETQ. CDR3 amino acids: CASSLVIDSPLHF. CDR3 coding DNA: TGCGCCAGCAGCTTGGTCATTGATTCACCCCTCCACTTT.

V gene TRBV5-5 combines with J gene TRBJ2-3; 7 bases line up with TRBD1. The CDR3 is made up of 15 amino acids. V lost 1 base, J lost 6 bases, and 8 bases stayed unmatched. Germline V gives CDR1 SGHKS, CDR2 YYEKEE (reference sequence). The CDR3 nucleotides read TGTGCCAGCAGCTTGACAGGGGCTCATTACGATACGCAGTATTTT. This codes for CASSLTGAHYDTQYF.

This chain uses TRBV7-6 with TRBJ2-1, with 10 bases fitting TRBD2. V lost 0 bases, J lost 2 bases, and 7 bases stayed unmatched. The CDR3 totals 18 residues. Germline V CDR1 and CDR2: SGHVS, FNYEAQ. CDR3 protein: CASSLALAGGVAYNEQFF. The CDR3 bases are TGTGCCAGCAGCTTAGCATTAGCGGGGGGAGTTGCCTACAATGAGCAGTTCTTC.

V usage is TRBV19 and J usage is TRBJ2-2; 8 bases are shared with TRBD1. The CDR3 runs 14 residues. Per germline, CDR1 LNHDA and CDR2 SQIVND (reference sequence). V gave up 5 bases and J gave up 4 bases; unmatched junction bases: 3. The CDR3: CASSGTGLTGELFF. CDR3 in DNA: TGTGCCAGTAGTGGGACAGGACTCACCGGGGAGCTGTTTTTT.

The rearrangement joins TRBV6-2 or TRBV6-3 to TRBJ2-1; 13 positions match TRBD2. This CDR3 has 15 residues. CDR1 and CDR2 from the germline V gene are MNHEY and SVGEGT. V shed 5 bases, J shed 6 bases, and the junction held 4 bases outside the gene matches. The CDR3 DNA reads as TGTGCCAGCAGTCGGACTAGCGGGAGTCCCAATGAGCAGTTCTTC. Residues: CASSRTSGSPNEQFF.

The chain couples TRBV27 to TRBJ1-2, with D uncertain. The CDR3 sequence is 13 residues long. V lost 3 bases to trimming and J lost 7 bases, with 12 bases between them. Per the germline V gene, CDR1 is MNHEY and CDR2 is SMNVEV (reference sequence). CDR3 DNA sequence: TGTGCCAGCAGTTTTAGGGATTTGGGTGGCTACACCTTC. Protein product: CASSFRDLGGYTF.

This clone was picked up one time. The rearrangement links TRBV19 to TRBJ1-5; D is unclear. Trimming removed 3 bases at V and 3 bases at J, with 9 bases between. Germline V gene sequence: CDR1 LNHDA, CDR2 SQIVND (reference sequence). This CDR3 region has 14 residues. CDR3 loop: CASSIWQINQPQHF. For the CDR3, the DNA is TGTGCCAGTAGTATTTGGCAAATCAATCAGCCCCAGCATTTT.

The chain recombines TRBV12-3 or TRBV12-4 with TRBJ1-1, with D hard to call. Between the trimmed V and J ends, which lost 6 bases and 1 base, there was a span of 9 bases. This CDR3 has 13 amino acids. CDR3 residues: CASSLTWNTEAFF. The CDR3 region has the DNA TGTGCCAGCAGCCTTACATGGAACACTGAAGCTTTCTTT.

The chain carries TRBV18 and TRBJ1-1; TRBD1 might be the D (5 bases). The germline gives CDR1 KGHSH, CDR2 LQKENI. With 0 bases removed from V and 5 bases from J, the gap between germline ends came to 10 bases. CDR3 length equals 14 residues. The DNA for the CDR3 is TGTGCCAGCTCACCACCGGCGGGACGAACTGAAGCTTTCTTT. It is translated as CASSPPAGRTEAFF.

This rearrangement joins TRBV4-2 to TRBJ2-6, with TRBD2 matching 8 bases. Trimming removed 5 bases from V and 0 bases from J; junction bases left unmatched: 9. The CDR3 is 18 residues long. Per germline, CDR1 LGHNA and CDR2 YNFKEQ. This CDR3 is CASSSVAGLGSGANVLTF. The DNA of the CDR3 is TGTGCCAGCAGCTCGGTAGCGGGACTGGGCTCTGGGGCCAACGTCCTGACTTTC.

The V and J genes are TRBV5-4 and TRBJ2-7; TRBD1 aligns across 12 bases. CDR3 size: 17 residues. Germline CDR1 is SGHNT and CDR2 is YYREEE (reference sequence). Trimming took 0 bases from V and 3 from J; bases not matched to a gene: 7. In DNA form, the CDR3 reads TGTGCCAGCAGCTTGGGGGACAGGGGGCACGGGGTCTACGAGCAGTACTTC. This encodes CASSLGDRGHGVYEQYF.

V is TRBV29-1 and J is TRBJ2-1; 11 bases are a match to TRBD2. The CDR3 sequence is 16 residues long. J gave up 4 bases and V 0 bases, and 5 bases lay outside the gene matches. Germline CDR1 reads SQVTM; CDR2 reads ANQGSEA. The CDR3 region has the DNA TGCAGCGTTGAAGACCCACCTAGCGGGAGGTACAATGAGCAGTTCTTC. Translating gives CSVEDPPSGRYNEQFF.

This clone was recorded a few times. V is TRBV6-5 and J is TRBJ1-1, with 8 bases matching TRBD1. This CDR3 is built from 14 residues. The germline gives CDR1 MNHEY, CDR2 SVGAGI. J was trimmed by 6 bases and V by 7 bases; bases with no gene match: 10. As DNA, the CDR3 is TGTGCCAGCAAACTAACCGGGACAGGCGCTGAAGCTTTCTTT. This codes for CASKLTGTGAEAFF.

This chain joins TRBV7-8 and TRBJ1-2; D is undetermined. Per the germline V gene, CDR1 is SGHVS and CDR2 is FQNEAQ. The CDR3 length is 12 residues. V dropped 1 base and J dropped 2 bases, with 2 bases sitting between them. The CDR3 loop is CASSLGNYGYTF. The DNA for the CDR3 is TGTGCCAGCAGCTTAGGAAACTATGGCTACACCTTC.

This chain joins TRBV5-1 and TRBJ2-2, with TRBD1 matching over 10 bases. This CDR3 spans 17 amino acids. Per germline, CDR1 SGHRS and CDR2 YFSETQ. Germline trimming cut 0 bases from V and 3 bases from J; bases unmatched to any gene: 5. The CDR3 bases are TGCGCCAGCAGCTTGGGAGCCGGACAGGGGGACACCGGGGAGCTGTTTTTT. As protein: CASSLGAGQGDTGELFF.

This clone has only a few counts. J is TRBJ1-2 and V is TRBV19; TRBD1 matches 10 bases. With 6 bases clipped from V and 2 bases from J, the junction kept 3 bases outside the gene matches. Germline values: CDR1 LNHDA, CDR2 SQIVND (reference sequence). This CDR3 has 14 amino acids. CDR3 bases: TGTGCCAGTAGGGGACAGGGGTCGAACTATGGCTACACCTTC. Residues: CASRGQGSNYGYTF.